The 20 T cell receptor beta chains below come from one sample, sequenced in a study of T cell responses to AZD1222 COVID-19 vaccine. Some clones are missing from TCRdb's copy, which holds only in-frame ones; the method was immunoSEQ multiplex PCR. The sample yields some 150,000 clones, about 82% seen once. Sequenced material: peripheral blood, taken 28 days after the second AZD1222 dose. The receptors shown here come from an adult who received the AZD1222 COVID-19 vaccine.

The CDR3 is CASSQDLRVLAGVTDTQYF. The CDR3 DNA is TGTGCCAGCAGCCAAGATCTTAGGGTTCTAGCGGGGGTCACAGATACGCAGTATTTT. The V and J genes are TRBV14 and TRBJ2-3; 10 bases map to TRBD2. The V gene's germline CDR1 is SGHDN and CDR2 FVKESK. The CDR3 extends over 19 amino acids. V lost 0 bases and J lost 2; bases outside the gene matches: 11.

The chain is built from TRBV6-6 and TRBJ1-5; D is perhaps TRBD1 (5 bases). The V gene lost 5 bases and the J gene lost 3 bases, with 11 bases spanning the gap. The germline V gene has CDR1 MNHNY and CDR2 SVGAGI (reference sequence). This CDR3 has 14 residues. CDR3 residues: CASSRGGVNQPQHF. The CDR3 coding sequence is TGTGCCAGCAGTCGGGGGGGGGTCAATCAGCCCCAGCATTTT.

The CDR3 DNA follows: TGTGCCAGCAGTTCCGGGACAGGTCGTTCACCCCTCCACTTT. Protein sequence: CASSSGTGRSPLHF. V usage is TRBV2 and J usage is TRBJ1-6; 8 nucleotides match TRBD1. Germline CDR1 reads SNHLY; CDR2 reads FYNNEI. V was pared by 5 bases and J by 9 bases, with 6 bases of the junction left unmatched. This CDR3 spans 14 amino acids.

V gene TRBV18 combines with J gene TRBJ1-1; no clear D. The V gene's germline CDR1 is KGHSH and CDR2 LQKENI. There are 13 residues in the CDR3. V was pared by 3 bases and J by 3 bases, with 8 bases between. DNA for the CDR3: TGTGCCAGCTCACCCAATCGGGACACTGAAGCTTTCTTT. Translated, it gives CASSPNRDTEAFF.

This clone was counted a few times. The chain uses TRBV5-4 and TRBJ2-2; D possibly matches TRBD1 or TRBD2 (6 bases each). Germline CDR1 is SGHNT and CDR2 is YYREEE (reference sequence). Trimming shortened V by 0 bases and J by 5 bases, and 20 bases separated the two germline ends. The CDR3 totals 18 residues. The CDR3 DNA sequence: TGTGCCAGCAGCTTGGCCTGGGGTAGCGGAAGGGGGACCGGGGAGCTGTTTTTT. Its translation is CASSLAWGSGRGTGELFF.

The chain is built from TRBV7-6 and TRBJ2-1; TRBD2 might be the D (5 bases). V lost 0 bases, J lost 6 bases, and 9 bases lay in between. This CDR3 spans 14 amino acids. Per the germline V gene, CDR1 is SGHVS and CDR2 is FNYEAQ. The CDR3 is CASSLAGEINEQFF. In DNA form, the CDR3 reads TGTGCCAGCAGCTTAGCGGGAGAGATCAATGAGCAGTTCTTC.

The chain's CDR3 is CASRWDSNQPQHF. CDR3 nucleotide sequence: TGTGCCAGCAGGTGGGATAGCAATCAGCCCCAGCATTTT. The chain links TRBV3-1 (or the pseudogene TRBV3-2) to TRBJ1-5; unclear D gene. Trimming pared 6 bases from V and 0 bases from J, leaving 6 bases between. The V gene's germline CDR1 is LGHDT and CDR2 YNNKEL (reference sequence). The CDR3 length is 13 residues.

The chain carries TRBV30 and TRBJ2-7; D tentatively reads TRBD1 or TRBD2 (6 bases each). The germline gives CDR1 GTSNPN, CDR2 SVGIG (reference sequence). The CDR3 has 11 amino acids. Trimming cost V 5 bases and J 6 bases, with 11 bases left between them. This CDR3 is CAWDEGGEQYF. The CDR3 nucleotides are TGTGCCTGGGATGAGGGGGGCGAGCAGTACTTC.

This clone appeared once. The chain uses TRBV13 and TRBJ1-1; D remains ambiguous. This CDR3 comprises 15 residues. V was clipped by 0 bases and J by 1 base, with 9 bases between them. Germline lookup yields CDR1 PRHDT and CDR2 FYEKMQ (reference sequence). The CDR3 DNA sequence: TGTGCCAGCAGCTTAGGCCTGGGGTCGAACACTGAAGCTTTCTTT. It specifies CASSLGLGSNTEAFF.

The gene calls are TRBV19 and TRBJ1-3; unclear D gene. Looked up from germline, CDR1 is LNHDA and CDR2 is SQIVND (reference sequence). V lost 9 bases and J lost 0, with 9 bases in between. CDR3 length: 13 residues. The CDR3 spells CASARGSGNTIYF. CDR3 sequence (DNA): TGTGCCAGCGCCCGGGGCTCTGGAAACACCATATATTTT.

This chain connects TRBV9 to TRBJ1-2, with D uncertain. Trimming pared 2 bases from V and 7 bases from J, leaving 9 bases between. This CDR3 region has 12 residues. Germline V gene lookup returns CDR1 SGDLS and CDR2 YYNGEE. The CDR3 spells CASSVNEAGYTF. CDR3 in DNA: TGTGCCAGCAGCGTTAACGAGGCTGGCTACACCTTC. Looking up the rest from reference TRBV9 and TRBJ1-2 gives the full variable domain: DSGVTQTPKHLITATGQRVTLRCSPRSGDLSVYWYQQSLDQGLQFLIQYYNGEERAKGNILERFSAQQFPDLHSELNLSSLELGDSALYFCASSVNEAGYTFGSGTRLTVV.

The chain uses TRBV11-3 and TRBJ2-2, with D tentatively TRBD2 (7 bases). Germline V gene data show CDR1 as SGHNT and CDR2 as YENEEA. The germline V and J ends were trimmed by 0 bases and 7 bases, with 12 bases remaining between them. The CDR3 contains 15 residues. The CDR3 sequence: CASSLEGGGLGELFF. In DNA, the CDR3 is TGTGCCAGCAGCTTAGAGGGAGGGGGTCTCGGGGAGCTGTTTTTT.

This clone is a singleton in its sample. The same CDR3 is also encoded by other DNA sequences in this sample. J is TRBJ2-3 and V is TRBV10-3, with D tentatively TRBD2 (5 bases). The CDR3 is 14 residues long. Deletions cut 4 bases from V and 0 bases from J, with 8 bases between. Germline V CDR1 and CDR2: ENHRY, SYGVKD. The CDR3 loop is CAISGRASTDTQYF. The CDR3 nucleotides are TGTGCCATCAGTGGGCGGGCTAGCACAGATACGCAGTATTTT.

The genes are TRBV28 and TRBJ2-7; D assignment may be TRBD1 or TRBD2 (5 bases each). CDR3 length: 14 residues. From germline, CDR1 is MDHEN and CDR2 SYDVKM. The V end was cut by 6 bases, the J end by 7 bases, with 19 bases between. The CDR3, as DNA: TGTGCCAGCAGCCCGACAGAGGGGTATGGTGAGCAGTACTTC. Amino acid sequence: CASSPTEGYGEQYF.

This chain uses TRBV10-3 with TRBJ1-1; D uncertain. The CDR3 is made up of 11 amino acids. The germline gives CDR1 ENHRY, CDR2 SYGVKD. Trimming pared 0 bases from V and 9 bases from J, leaving 5 bases between. In DNA form, the CDR3 reads TGTGCCATCAGTGAGTCTGAGAAAGCTTTCTTT. It specifies CAISESEKAFF.

V gene TRBV24-1 combines with J gene TRBJ1-2, with D uncertain. V lost 3 bases and J 5 bases, leaving 12 bases between the germline ends. This CDR3 has 14 amino acids. Germline V gene data show CDR1 as KGHDR and CDR2 as SFDVKD. As DNA, the CDR3 is TGTGCCACCAGTGATGTGAGCCTTGGGTATGGCTACACCTTC. The encoded protein is CATSDVSLGYGYTF.

V usage is TRBV6-5 and J usage is TRBJ1-6; 9 bases are shared with TRBD1. The CDR3 is made up of 15 amino acids. Germline V gene data show CDR1 as MNHEY and CDR2 as SVGAGI. Trimming took 2 bases from V and 7 from J; bases not matched to a gene: 3. CDR3 sequence: CASSYTGQGNSPLHF. The CDR3, as DNA: TGTGCCAGCAGTTACACCGGACAGGGGAATTCACCCCTCCACTTT.

V is TRBV12-3 or TRBV12-4 and J is TRBJ2-7; D is ambiguous. The CDR3 contains 12 residues. The V end lost 1 base, the J end lost 2 bases, and 3 bases lay between the germline ends. CDR3 sequence (DNA): TGTGCCAGCAGTTTAGACCCCTACGAGCAGTACTTC. Its protein product is CASSLDPYEQYF.

J is TRBJ1-1 and V is TRBV3-1 (or the pseudogene TRBV3-2), with D uncertain. The CDR3 extends over 15 amino acids. V lost 1 base to trimming and J lost 3 bases, with 12 bases between them. Germline V lookup: CDR1 LGHDT, CDR2 YNNKEL (reference sequence). The CDR3 loop reads CASSQGPGWDTEAFF. The CDR3 nucleotides read TGTGCCAGCAGCCAAGGGCCGGGTTGGGACACTGAAGCTTTCTTT.

The chain employs TRBV6-5 and TRBJ1-1; D gene uncertain. Per germline, CDR1 MNHEY and CDR2 SVGAGI. V was clipped by 5 bases and J by 7 bases, with 5 bases between them. The length of the CDR3 is 10 residues. This chain's CDR3 is CASSQYEAFF. The CDR3 DNA reads TGTGCCAGCAGTCAGTATGAAGCTTTCTTT.